The 3 T cell receptor beta chains below all came from one sample that was sequenced in a study of T cell repertoires in ileal Crohn's disease (dated by TCRdb to the late 2010s). Library generation was performed with the immunoSEQ multiplex PCR assay. The source is immuneACCESS, and TCRdb retained only in-frame sequences with V and J called. Part of the clones is not carried over; for the studies checked, unresolved V genes explain less than half of this, and the remainder is unexplained. Across this sample there are more than 9,000 clones, with around 81% seen only once. 3.5% to 5% of the sample is held by the ten biggest clonotypes. Material: ileal tissue. The receptors stem from an adult with Crohn's disease.

The chain recombines TRBV28 with TRBJ1-2; D perhaps matches TRBD1 (5 bases). Germline V CDR1 and CDR2: MDHEN, SYDVKM. V was pared by 5 bases and J by 8 bases, with 21 bases between. This CDR3 has 15 amino acids. CDR3 amino acids: CASSTPAGKERGYTF. CDR3 nucleotides: TGTGCCAGCAGTACCCCGGCAGGGAAAGAGAGGGGCTACACCTTC.

This clone has a handful of counts. The chain has TRBV7-2 and TRBJ2-6, with 10 nucleotides matching TRBD1. The junction had 9 bases not matched to a gene; V was cut back by 5 bases and J by 2 bases. The CDR3 totals 18 residues. In germline, CDR1 is SGHTA, CDR2 FQGNSA. CDR3 sequence (DNA): TGTGCCAGCAGCCCTTACGGGACAGGGGTTACTGGGGCCAACGTCCTGACTTTC. Encoded protein: CASSPYGTGVTGANVLTF.

This chain connects TRBV19 to TRBJ1-2, with TRBD1 identical over 11 bases. This CDR3 has 14 residues. Germline V gives CDR1 LNHDA, CDR2 SQIVND (reference sequence). Trimming took 7 bases from V and 8 from J; bases not matched to a gene: 9. The CDR3 sequence is CASKGQGGIDGYTF. As DNA, the CDR3 is TGTGCCAGTAAGGGACAGGGGGGCATCGACGGCTACACCTTC.